This T cell receptor (beta chain) comes out of a study of blood T cell repertoires in COVID-19. Study-wide context: From the United States, Italy and Spain came samples of acute and convalescent COVID-19. T cells, B-cell-depleted T cells, or PBMCs provided the cDNA or gDNA that served as material.

Original processing methods: Amplified reference gene primers provided the basis for estimating nucleated cell counts. The assay was immunoSEQ multiplex PCR, and TCRdb's table has in-frame clones only and misses some. That table is the source of V, J and clone size, and D and trimming were worked out from the DNA. The sample lists approximately 300,000 clones, about 90% seen once, with 1.5% to 2% in the top ten. The V end was cut by 3 bases, the J end by 7 bases, with 12 bases between. CDR3 length: 13 amino acids. Germline V gives CDR1 SGHAT, CDR2 FQNNGV. Followed longitudinally, the Seattle patients had been enrolled during active infection.

The receptor was isolated from a young woman with COVID-19, enrolled during active disease. Sequencing used peripheral blood. The rearrangement uses TRBV11-2 and TRBJ1-2; D is undetermined. DNA of the CDR3: TGTGCCAGCAGCTTGGATCCTAGATCTGGCTACACCTTC. The encoded protein is CASSLDPRSGYTF.